The 5 T cell receptor beta chains given below trace back to one sample, sequenced in a study of cytomegalovirus exposure and HLA in healthy donors. Vbeta (60) and Jbeta (13) primers were used in the PCR. This table comes from immunoSEQ multiplex PCR, and its TCRdb copy is limited to in-frame clones, with some not included. Of around 93,000 clones in the sample, about two thirds were seen once. Specimen: PBMCs. These receptors came from a boy between 10 and 17 years old in good health and CMV-seropositive.

This clone was counted a few times. V usage is TRBV5-1 and J usage is TRBJ2-1, with 10 positions matching TRBD2. The CDR3 contains 14 residues. Per the germline V gene, CDR1 is SGHRS and CDR2 is YFSETQ. Trimming took 2 bases from V and 8 from J; bases not matched to a gene: 4. Here the CDR3 DNA reads TGCGCCAGCAGCTTCCAAGCGGGGGGGTATGAGCAGTTCTTC. It encodes CASSFQAGGYEQFF. The entire variable domain, with the rest obtained from reference TRBV5-1 and TRBJ2-1, is as follows: KAGVTQTPRYLIKTRGQQVTLSCSPISGHRSVSWYQQTPGQGLQFLFEYFSETQRNKGNFPGRFSGRQFSNSRSEMNVSTLELGDSALYLCASSFQAGGYEQFFGPGTRLTVL.

This sequence joins TRBV9 and TRBJ2-3; TRBD2 is a possible D gene (5 bases). The germline gives CDR1 SGDLS, CDR2 YYNGEE. The CDR3 sequence is 14 residues long. Deletions cut 0 bases from V and 5 bases from J, with 10 bases between. The CDR3 loop reads CASSVAGWEDTQYF. The CDR3 region has the DNA TGTGCCAGCAGCGTAGCGGGGTGGGAAGATACGCAGTATTTT.

The V gene is TRBV7-2, the J gene TRBJ2-5, with 9 nucleotides matching TRBD2. The V segment lost 5 bases and the J segment 2 bases; nucleotides outside the gene matches: 12. CDR1 SGHTA and CDR2 FQGNSA come from the germline V gene. The CDR3 covers 17 residues. The CDR3 here is CASSPLRLAGRQETQYF. In DNA, the CDR3 is TGTGCCAGCAGCCCACTCAGGCTAGCGGGGAGGCAAGAGACCCAGTACTTC.

This chain connects TRBV11-2 to TRBJ2-7, with TRBD2 matching over 8 bases. The V gene's germline CDR1 is SGHAT and CDR2 FQNNGV. This CDR3 region has 15 residues. V was pared by 0 bases and J by 2 bases, with 3 bases of the junction left unmatched. The CDR3, as DNA: TGTGCCAGCAGCTTAGAGGGGCGGGGGGCCTACGAGCAGTACTTC. Its protein is CASSLEGRGAYEQYF.

The chain links TRBV29-1 to TRBJ2-5; 10 bases map to TRBD2. The J segment lost 11 bases and the V segment lost 6 bases, leaving 9 bases of the junction unmatched. The CDR3 sequence is 12 residues long. Germline V gives CDR1 SQVTM, CDR2 ANQGSEA. The CDR3 loop reads CSVLAGRQEQYF. The DNA of the CDR3 is TGCAGCGTACTAGCGGGAAGGCAGGAGCAGTACTTC.